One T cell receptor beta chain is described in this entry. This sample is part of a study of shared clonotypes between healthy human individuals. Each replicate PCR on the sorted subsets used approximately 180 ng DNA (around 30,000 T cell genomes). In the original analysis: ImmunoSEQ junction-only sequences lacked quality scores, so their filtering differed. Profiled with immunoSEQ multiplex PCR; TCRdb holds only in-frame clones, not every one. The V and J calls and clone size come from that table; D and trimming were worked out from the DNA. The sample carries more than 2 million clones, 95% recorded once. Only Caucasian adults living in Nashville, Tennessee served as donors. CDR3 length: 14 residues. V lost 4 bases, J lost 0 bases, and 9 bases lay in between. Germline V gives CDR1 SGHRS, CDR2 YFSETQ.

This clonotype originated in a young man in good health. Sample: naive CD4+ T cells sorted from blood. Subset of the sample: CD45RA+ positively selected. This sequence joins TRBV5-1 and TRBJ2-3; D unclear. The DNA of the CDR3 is TGCGCCAGCAGCGGGTACCAGAGCACAGATACGCAGTATTTT. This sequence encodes CASSGYQSTDTQYF.